This TCR beta chain is from a study of cytomegalovirus exposure and HLA in healthy donors (dated by TCRdb to 2016 to 2017). Background on the whole study: A later analysis indicated that the 100 to 150 validation repertoires were generated on the platform also employed for the approximately 690 repertoires of the first cohort. The study was designed to test whether signatures of past pathogen exposure could be identified by cataloging public T cell receptors. To predict cytomegalovirus infection status, the study combined high-throughput TCR immunosequencing, statistical association of individual TCRs with disease status, and machine learning. Along with the approximately 670-subject first cohort, a separate validation cohort of over 90 different subjects was used.

The paper's findings and limits, for the study overall: A total of fewer than 200 TCR beta chains were listed by the study as associated with cytomegalovirus. In vitro tests confirmed that a few of the cytomegalovirus-associated TCR beta chains recognize cytomegalovirus antigens. A later analysis had no HLA typing for the validation cohort, so co-occurrence there was scored across all 120 or so repertoires. In a later analysis, TCRs clustered in the first cohort were found to also tend to co-occur in the 130 or so validation repertoires, with approximately 95% of cluster scores above 0. The classifier was reported to diagnose cytomegalovirus status with high specificity and sensitivity in both the original cohort and the validation cohort. It was suggested by the authors that the approach could potentially be generalized to other disease states and immunological phenotypes. Across donors, most TCR sequences were observed very rarely, whereas some public TCRs were present in many individuals.

Libraries came from the immunoSEQ multiplex PCR assay. Turning to the authors' computational methods: To diagnose cytomegalovirus status from the catalog of TCR beta chain sequences, a statistical classification framework was built. TCRdb carries this immuneACCESS record with in-frame sequences only. Its versions omit some clonotypes, under half of them owing to an unresolved V gene in the studies checked, with the rest unexplained. The V and J calls and clone size come from that table; D and trimming were worked out from the DNA. The sample profile shows over 85,000 clones; approximately 94% of them were found once. The ten top clones hold approximately 1% of the sample. V gives up 3 bases and J gives up 3 bases, and the segment between their germline ends measures 8 bases. In the germline V gene, CDR1 corresponds to KGHSH and CDR2 to LQKENI. The CDR3 runs 13 residues from the cysteine to the phenylalanine. Only the CDR3 portion is preserved as DNA: 39 bases, with reading frame beginning at the first base.

This clone was picked up one time. This clone's antigen is unknown. No clone much larger than this one lies a single base away; base qualities are absent. The donors were included in the validation cohort of 120 subjects, a group kept apart from the 666-subject first cohort. The sample consisted of PBMCs. The receptor comes from a woman aged 18-29 years in good health and CMV-seronegative. The chain couples TRBV18 to TRBJ1-2, with an unclear D gene assignment. The nucleotide sequence reads as follows: TGTGCCAGCTCACCCCCGGACTACTATGGCTACACCTTC. It is translated as CASSPPDYYGYTF. With the rest looked up from the reference TRBV18 and TRBJ1-2 genes rather than sequenced, the full variable domain is NAGVMQNPRHLVRRRGQEARLRCSPMKGHSHVYWYRQLPEEGLKFMVYLQKENIIDESGMPKERFSAEFPKEGPSILRIQQVVRGDSAAYFCASSPPDYYGYTFGSGTRLTVV.